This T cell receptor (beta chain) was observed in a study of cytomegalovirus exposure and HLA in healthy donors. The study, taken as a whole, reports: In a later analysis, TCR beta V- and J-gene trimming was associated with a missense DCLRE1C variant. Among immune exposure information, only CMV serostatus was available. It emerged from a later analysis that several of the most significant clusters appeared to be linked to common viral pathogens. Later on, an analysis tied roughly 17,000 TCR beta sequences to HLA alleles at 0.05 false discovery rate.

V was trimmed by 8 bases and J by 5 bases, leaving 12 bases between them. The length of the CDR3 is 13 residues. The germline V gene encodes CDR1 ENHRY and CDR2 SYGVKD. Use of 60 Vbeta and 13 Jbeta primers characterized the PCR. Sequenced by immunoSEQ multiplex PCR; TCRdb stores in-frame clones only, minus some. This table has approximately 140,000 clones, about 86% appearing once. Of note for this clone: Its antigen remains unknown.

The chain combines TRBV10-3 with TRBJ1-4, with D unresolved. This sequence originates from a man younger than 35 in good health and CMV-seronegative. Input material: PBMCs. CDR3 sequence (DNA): TGTGCCATCTCGATAGTTGAGAATGAAAAACTGTTTTTT. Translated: CAISIVENEKLFF.